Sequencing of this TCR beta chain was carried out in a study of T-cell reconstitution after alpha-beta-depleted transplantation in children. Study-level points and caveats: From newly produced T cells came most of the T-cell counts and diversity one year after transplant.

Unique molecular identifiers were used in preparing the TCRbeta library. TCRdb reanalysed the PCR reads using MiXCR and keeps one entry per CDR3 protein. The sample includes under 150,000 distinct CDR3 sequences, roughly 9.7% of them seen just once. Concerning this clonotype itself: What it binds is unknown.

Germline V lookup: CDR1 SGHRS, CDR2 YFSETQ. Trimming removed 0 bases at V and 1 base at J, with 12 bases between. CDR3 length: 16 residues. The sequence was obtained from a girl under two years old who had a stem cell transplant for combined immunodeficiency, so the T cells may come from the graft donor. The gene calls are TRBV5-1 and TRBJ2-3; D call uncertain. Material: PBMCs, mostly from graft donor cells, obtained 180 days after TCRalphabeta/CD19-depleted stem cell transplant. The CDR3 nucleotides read TGCGCCAGCAGCTTGGAAAGACATACCCGCACAGATACGCAGTATTTT. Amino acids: CASSLERHTRTDTQYF.